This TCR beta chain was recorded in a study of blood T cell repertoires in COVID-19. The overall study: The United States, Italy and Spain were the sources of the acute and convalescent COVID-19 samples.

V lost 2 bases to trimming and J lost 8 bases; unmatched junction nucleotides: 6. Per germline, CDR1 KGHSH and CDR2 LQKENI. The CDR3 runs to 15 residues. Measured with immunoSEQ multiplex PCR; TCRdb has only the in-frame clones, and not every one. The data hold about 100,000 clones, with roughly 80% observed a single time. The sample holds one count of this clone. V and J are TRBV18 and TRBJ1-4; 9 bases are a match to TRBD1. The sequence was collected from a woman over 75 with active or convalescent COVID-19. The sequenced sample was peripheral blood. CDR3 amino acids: CASSPSGTGNEKLFF. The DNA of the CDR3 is TGTGCCAGCTCACCATCCGGGACAGGGAACGAAAAACTGTTTTTT.